Presented here are 7 T cell receptor beta chains from one specimen sequenced in a study of control samples from healthy donors and cancer patients. The protocol was immunoSEQ multiplex PCR, while the TCRdb copy is restricted to in-frame clones and leaves out a portion. Altogether around 150,000 clones are present, 94% being singletons, with the ten largest covering more than 8%. Sequencing was done on a sample of blood. The receptors stem from a woman in her thirties or forties in good health.

The chain recombines TRBV5-1 with TRBJ1-1; D ambiguous. Deletions cut 7 bases from V and 1 base from J, with 14 bases between. The CDR3 spans 14 residues. Germline CDR1 is SGHRS and CDR2 is YFSETQ. CDR3 nucleotide sequence: TGCGCCAGCCAGACTTCCCCCAGGAACACTGAAGCTTTCTTT. Translating it yields CASQTSPRNTEAFF.

The CDR3 protein is CASVPAGGHGYTF. As DNA, the CDR3 is TGTGCCAGTGTCCCAGCGGGTGGCCATGGCTACACCTTC. The V call is TRBV19, the J call TRBJ1-2; D not resolved. CDR1 is LNHDA and CDR2 is SQIVND in the germline V gene (reference sequence). This CDR3 is 13 amino acids long. V was pared by 8 bases and J by 6 bases, with 16 bases between.

This chain joins TRBV7-2 and TRBJ2-5; D ambiguous. The CDR3 spans 14 residues. Germline CDR1 is SGHTA and CDR2 is FQGNSA. Trimming pared 2 bases from V and 5 bases from J, leaving 12 bases between. In DNA, the CDR3 is TGTGCCAGCAGCTTATTATACGGTGGGGAGACCCAGTACTTC. Protein sequence: CASSLLYGGETQYF.

The rearrangement uses TRBV5-8 and TRBJ2-4; weak D call: TRBD1 (6 bases). Germline CDR1 is SGHTS and CDR2 is YDEGEE. The V end lost 4 bases, the J end lost 5 bases, and 16 bases lay between the germline ends. This CDR3 region has 15 residues. CDR3 coding DNA: TGTGCCAGCAGCCAACAGGGTTTGGTCCAAAACATTCAGTACTTC. Its protein product is CASSQQGLVQNIQYF.

V and J are TRBV7-6 and TRBJ2-1; a possible D gene is TRBD1 (5 bases). The CDR3 extends over 16 amino acids. V gave up 1 base and J gave up 1 base, with 11 bases separating them. CDR1 is SGHVS, CDR2 FNYEAQ, per germline. CDR3 DNA sequence: TGTGCCAGCAGCTTAGAAAGAGACAGTTCCTACAATGAGCAGTTCTTC. Translated: CASSLERDSSYNEQFF.

This clone was picked up one time. Other DNA sequences in this sample translate to the same CDR3. The chain couples TRBV5-1 to TRBJ1-1; D is uncertain. The ends were cut back, 3 bases at V and 3 bases at J, with 3 bases in the middle. The CDR3 is made up of 11 amino acids. CDR1 is SGHRS and CDR2 is YFSETQ in the germline V gene. The CDR3 DNA reads TGCGCCAGCAGCTCGGACACTGAAGCTTTCTTT. Protein: CASSSDTEAFF.

This chain uses TRBV6-2 or TRBV6-3 with TRBJ2-1; 9 bases agree with TRBD1. The CDR3 is 16 residues long. CDR1 and CDR2 from the germline V gene are MNHEY and SVGEGT. J lost 4 bases, V lost 0 bases, and 4 bases had no gene match. The CDR3 loop reads CASSYSKDRGYNEQFF. Here the CDR3 DNA reads TGTGCCAGCAGTTACTCGAAGGACAGGGGATACAATGAGCAGTTCTTC.